This T cell receptor (beta chain) was found in a study of T cell changes during pregnancy in multiple sclerosis. The CDR3 is 15 residues long. V was pared by 7 bases and J by 6 bases, with 21 bases between. The V gene's germline CDR1 is MNHNY and CDR2 SVGAGI (reference sequence). Profiling relied on immunoSEQ multiplex PCR, and the TCRdb table lists in-frame clones only, not all of them. The sample holds more than 35,000 clones, more than 85% seen once. Sequences were derived from CD4+ T cells from peripheral blood mononuclear cells, sampled in the third trimester of pregnancy. The chain employs TRBV6-6 and TRBJ1-2; D possibly corresponds to TRBD1 (6 bases). The TCR originated in a female donor in good health, enrolled as a control in a pregnancy study. The CDR3 loop is CASTSSRAGADGYTF. The CDR3 DNA follows: TGTGCCAGCACCAGTTCCCGGGCGGGGGCAGATGGCTACACCTTC.